The 3 T cell receptor beta chains listed next were all sequenced from one sample in a study of T cell responses to AZD1222 COVID-19 vaccine. Only in-frame clones appear in the TCRdb table, and some are missing; sequencing was by immunoSEQ multiplex PCR. The sample has 100,000 to 140,000 clones, 90% to 95% seen once; the top ten hold roughly a fifth. Specimen: peripheral blood, collected on day 0 of AZD1222 vaccination. These TCRs come from an adult in good health.

This rearrangement joins TRBV5-6 to TRBJ1-6; D gene uncertain. V dropped 0 bases and J dropped 2 bases, with 9 bases sitting between them. Germline CDR1 reads SGHDT; CDR2 reads YYEEEE. The CDR3 is 16 residues long. Written as DNA, the CDR3 is TGTGCCAGCAGCTTGGGAGTTGGGGCCTATAATTCACCCCTCCACTTT. Translating it yields CASSLGVGAYNSPLHF. The full variable domain, rest sourced from reference TRBV5-6 and TRBJ1-6, is DAGVTQSPTHLIKTRGQQVTLRCSPKSGHDTVSWYQQALGQGPQFIFQYYEEEERQRGNFPDRFSGHQFPNYSSELNVNALLLGDSALYLCASSLGVGAYNSPLHFGNGTRLTVT.

The rearrangement joins TRBV15 to TRBJ2-2; the D gene is possibly TRBD2 (5 bases). Trimming removed 1 base from V and 3 bases from J, with 6 bases in between. Per germline, CDR1 LNHNV and CDR2 YYDKDF (reference sequence). This CDR3 region has 14 residues. CDR3 sequence: CATSRVGDTGELFF. DNA for the CDR3: TGTGCCACCAGCAGAGTGGGAGACACCGGGGAGCTGTTTTTT.

V is TRBV27 and J is TRBJ2-2; no firm D call. V was shortened by 3 bases and J by 2 bases, with 1 base between the two germline ends. This CDR3 is 12 amino acids long. CDR1 MNHEY and CDR2 SMNVEV come from the germline V gene (reference sequence). The CDR3 region has the DNA TGTGCCAGCAGTTTCAACACCGGGGAGCTGTTTTTT. Protein sequence: CASSFNTGELFF.